The 26 T cell receptor beta chains reported below all come from one sample, sequenced in a study of cytomegalovirus exposure and HLA in healthy donors. Primers: 60 Vbeta forward and 13 Jbeta reverse. The table came from immunoSEQ multiplex PCR; TCRdb's copy has only in-frame clones and leaves some out. The data show approximately 190,000 clones, about 83% seen once. Sequenced: PBMCs. The receptors were sampled from a woman in her twenties or thirties in good health and CMV-seropositive.

Points on this clone: At one end the junction does not follow the germline gene, possibly because of a read error. The chain combines TRBV7-7 with TRBJ2-2, with 12 bases that match TRBD2. The CDR3 is made up of 16 amino acids. The germline CDR1 and CDR2 sequences are SSHAT and FNYEAQ (reference sequence). The CDR3 nucleotides read TGTGCTAGCAGCCGACTAGCGGGGGAGAACACCGGGGAGCTGTTTTTT. Amino acids: CASSRLAGENTGELFF.

The chain is built from TRBV5-1 and TRBJ2-7, with D possibly matching TRBD1 (6 bases). This CDR3 is built from 14 residues. V gave up 1 base and J gave up 1 base, with 9 bases separating them. Germline CDR1 SGHRS, CDR2 YFSETQ. The CDR3: CASSLPGQSYEQYF. The CDR3 bases are TGCGCCAGCAGCTTGCCAGGACAGTCCTACGAGCAGTACTTC.

V is TRBV5-1 and J is TRBJ1-2; D may be TRBD1 (5 bases). CDR1 is SGHRS and CDR2 is YFSETQ in the germline V gene. The CDR3 covers 12 residues. Trimming removed 6 bases at V and 6 bases at J, with 12 bases between. For the CDR3, the DNA is TGCGCCAGCACCCAGGGTGGGGATGGCTACACCTTC. Encoded protein: CASTQGGDGYTF.

This clone was counted only a few times. J is TRBJ1-1 and V is TRBV2; D gene ambiguous. Trimming shortened V by 6 bases and J by 11 bases, and 10 bases separated the two germline ends. This CDR3 has 10 amino acids. The V gene's germline CDR1 is SNHLY and CDR2 FYNNEI. CDR3 in amino acids: CASRGKEAFF. CDR3 DNA sequence: TGTGCCAGCAGGGGCAAAGAGGCTTTCTTT.

The rearrangement links TRBV6-5 to TRBJ2-1; D is possibly TRBD2 (5 bases). This CDR3 has 16 amino acids. Germline CDR1 and CDR2: MNHEY and SVGAGI. The V end lost 0 bases, the J end lost 5 bases, and 14 bases lay between the germline ends. Here the CDR3 DNA reads TGTGCCAGCAGTTACTCGACCGGGGTTGGGAACAATGAGCAGTTCTTC. Translation: CASSYSTGVGNNEQFF.

This chain uses TRBV9 with TRBJ2-1; 11 bases agree with TRBD2. Germline V gene sequence: CDR1 SGDLS, CDR2 YYNGEE. CDR3 length: 14 residues. J gave up 6 bases and V 4 bases, and 3 bases lay outside the gene matches. The CDR3 DNA sequence: TGTGCCAGCAGCTTTAGCGGGAGGGGCAATGAGCAGTTCTTC. This codes for CASSFSGRGNEQFF.

The rearrangement links TRBV4-1 to TRBJ1-4; D may be TRBD1 (5 bases). V gave up 2 bases and J gave up 8 bases, with 12 bases separating them. Germline lookup yields CDR1 MGHRA and CDR2 YSYEKL. The CDR3 loop spans 14 amino acids. The DNA for the CDR3 is TGCGCCAGCAGCCAAAACAGGTGGGGAGAAAAACTGTTTTTT. Translation gives CASSQNRWGEKLFF.

In its sample, this clone was seen once. The rearrangement uses TRBV2 and TRBJ2-1; the D is unclear. V lost 4 bases, J lost 4 bases, and 8 bases lay in between. The CDR3 is made up of 13 amino acids. The germline V gene has CDR1 SNHLY and CDR2 FYNNEI. The CDR3 DNA is TGTGCCAGCAGTGTAAGCCCTTACAATGAGCAGTTCTTC. Its translation is CASSVSPYNEQFF.

The CDR3 DNA sequence: TGTGCCAGCAGTCGAGCGGGAAAGGGCGCAGATACGCAGTATTTT. Protein: CASSRAGKGADTQYF. The rearrangement uses TRBV28 and TRBJ2-3, with 7 bases lining up with TRBD2. The CDR3 runs 15 residues. Germline lookup yields CDR1 MDHEN and CDR2 SYDVKM. Trimming at V came to 5 bases and at J to 4 bases, leaving 9 bases not matched to a gene.

This chain links TRBV11-2 with TRBJ2-7; D may be TRBD1 (7 bases). V lost 1 base and J 5 bases, leaving 18 bases between the germline ends. From germline, CDR1 is SGHAT and CDR2 FQNNGV. The CDR3 consists of 16 residues. The CDR3 is CASSLVGGKGAHEQYF. CDR3 DNA: TGTGCCAGCAGCTTAGTAGGGGGGAAGGGGGCCCACGAGCAGTACTTC.

The chain combines TRBV27 with TRBJ2-2; a weak D match, TRBD1 (5 bases). This CDR3 is 10 amino acids long. CDR1 is MNHEY, CDR2 SMNVEV, per germline (reference sequence). Trimming cost V 11 bases and J 8 bases, with 9 bases left between them. CDR3 nucleotides: TGTGCCGCAGGGATAGGGGAGCTGTTTTTT. It translates to CAAGIGELFF.

The rearrangement links TRBV15 to TRBJ1-2; D is uncertain. This CDR3 has 12 amino acids. V lost 3 bases to trimming and J lost 4 bases, with 6 bases between them. Per the germline V gene, CDR1 is LNHNV and CDR2 is YYDKDF (reference sequence). The CDR3 region is CATSSYGYGYTF. The CDR3, as DNA: TGTGCCACCAGCAGCTATGGCTATGGCTACACCTTC.

The chain has TRBV15 and TRBJ2-3, with a tentative D call TRBD1 (6 bases). Germline lookup yields CDR1 LNHNV and CDR2 YYDKDF (reference sequence). The CDR3 has 15 amino acids. The V end was cut by 1 base, the J end by 5 bases, with 13 bases between. The CDR3 protein is CATSRGNREVDTQYF. The CDR3 DNA sequence: TGTGCCACCAGCAGAGGCAACAGGGAAGTAGATACGCAGTATTTT.

The J gene is TRBJ1-5, the V gene TRBV27; 7 bases agree with TRBD1. The CDR3 covers 16 residues. Looked up from germline, CDR1 is MNHEY and CDR2 is SMNVEV (reference sequence). After removal of 4 bases from V and 2 bases from J, the junction contained 8 bases not matched to a gene. CDR3 sequence reads: CASSSPGQGGNQPQHF. Here the CDR3 DNA reads TGTGCCAGCAGTTCCCCTGGGCAGGGGGGCAATCAGCCCCAGCATTTT.

The chain combines TRBV19 with TRBJ2-5, with 7 bases aligning to TRBD2. The CDR3 is 13 amino acids. The V gene end was trimmed by 6 bases and the J gene end by 4 bases; junction bases not matched to a gene: 5. In germline, CDR1 is LNHDA, CDR2 SQIVND (reference sequence). CDR3 protein: CASRMGGVETQYF. CDR3 in DNA: TGTGCCAGTAGGATGGGGGGGGTAGAGACCCAGTACTTC.

The chain couples TRBV7-9 to TRBJ2-1; TRBD1 matches 8 bases. Germline V CDR1 and CDR2: SEHNR, FQNEAQ (reference sequence). V shed 1 base, J shed 6 bases, and the junction held 5 bases outside the gene matches. This CDR3 region has 15 residues. The CDR3 DNA sequence: TGTGCCAGCAGCTTAGATGGCCAGGGGGCCAATGAGCAGTTCTTC. Its protein product is CASSLDGQGANEQFF.

The rearrangement links TRBV7-6 to TRBJ2-1, with 12 bases identical to TRBD2. CDR1 is SGHVS and CDR2 is FNYEAQ in the germline V gene. With 5 bases clipped from V and 5 bases from J, the junction kept 13 bases outside the gene matches. The CDR3 runs to 18 residues. CDR3 amino acids: CASSLLAGGPAVNNEQFF. CDR3 sequence (DNA): TGTGCCAGCAGCCTTCTAGCGGGAGGGCCGGCTGTTAACAATGAGCAGTTCTTC.

The chain recombines TRBV7-2 with TRBJ2-5; 8 nucleotides agree with TRBD1. Matching the DNA end better, TRBJ2-7 makes the J call doubtful. The germline V gene encodes CDR1 SGHTA and CDR2 FQGNSA. The CDR3 sequence is 14 residues long. The CDR3 nucleotides read TGTGCCAGCAGCTTAGCGGACAGGGTTGGCGAGCAGTACTTC. Residues: CASSLADRVGEQYF.

The chain carries TRBV7-6 and TRBJ2-1; 9 bases agree with TRBD2. From germline, CDR1 is SGHVS and CDR2 FNYEAQ. This CDR3 has 16 amino acids. Unmatched junction bases numbered 7, after V lost 0 bases and J lost 7 bases. CDR3 DNA sequence: TGTGCCAGCAGCTTAGCTGGTAGCGGGGGCGGGAATGAGCAGTTCTTC. Translated: CASSLAGSGGGNEQFF.

This chain connects TRBV15 to TRBJ2-5; D gene unclear. The germline gives CDR1 LNHNV, CDR2 YYDKDF (reference sequence). V dropped 1 base and J dropped 2 bases, with 8 bases sitting between them. This CDR3 has 14 amino acids. The CDR3: CATSRVGLQETQYF. The CDR3 DNA reads TGTGCCACCAGCAGAGTTGGGCTTCAAGAGACCCAGTACTTC.

In regard to this clone: At one end, the junction sequence differs from germline, possibly due to a read error. The chain uses TRBV7-7 and TRBJ2-1; 9 nucleotides line up with TRBD2. CDR1 is SSHAT and CDR2 is FNYEAQ in the germline V gene (reference sequence). The CDR3 is made up of 15 amino acids. CDR3 loop: CASSRGLAGNNEQFF. As DNA, the CDR3 is TGTGCTAGCAGCCGGGGACTAGCAGGCAACAATGAGCAGTTCTTC.

This clone was seen a few times. This chain links TRBV7-6 with TRBJ2-5, with 11 bases identical to TRBD2. The CDR3 is made up of 15 amino acids. Germline lookup yields CDR1 SGHVS and CDR2 FNYEAQ. V dropped 5 bases and J dropped 7; count of bases not matched to a gene: 9. CDR3 protein: CASSPTSGEFGTQYF. CDR3 DNA sequence: TGTGCCAGCAGCCCGACTAGCGGGGAATTTGGGACCCAGTACTTC.

This chain uses TRBV10-3 with TRBJ1-4; 9 positions agree with TRBD1. Germline V gene sequence: CDR1 ENHRY, CDR2 SYGVKD. The CDR3 is made up of 13 amino acids. V lost 11 bases and J lost 5; bases outside the gene matches: 6. The CDR3 region is CAVFDRGNEKLFF. In nucleotides, the CDR3 is TGTGCCGTCTTCGACAGGGGGAATGAAAAACTGTTTTTT.

The rearrangement links TRBV5-4 to TRBJ2-7; 10 bases align to TRBD2. This CDR3 comprises 14 residues. J gave up 2 bases and V 4 bases, and 3 bases lay outside the gene matches. Germline values: CDR1 SGHNT, CDR2 YYREEE (reference sequence). The CDR3 DNA reads TGTGCCAGCAGCGATACTAGCGGGGCCTACGAGCAGTACTTC. This gives the protein CASSDTSGAYEQYF.

The chain joins TRBV6-1 to TRBJ2-7; 8 bases agree with TRBD1. This CDR3 is 12 amino acids long. In germline, CDR1 is MNHNS, CDR2 SASEGT. V lost 7 bases to trimming and J lost 4 bases; unmatched junction nucleotides: 3. CDR3 sequence (DNA): TGTGCCAGCAAACAGGGGGGATACGAGCAGTACTTC. Translated: CASKQGGYEQYF.

This clone was observed a handful of times. The chain employs TRBV28 and TRBJ2-7; weak D call: TRBD2 (7 bases). The length of the CDR3 is 13 residues. V was pared by 5 bases and J by 4 bases, with 12 bases between. Germline lookup yields CDR1 MDHEN and CDR2 SYDVKM. This CDR3 reads CASSRGDNYEQYF. The DNA of the CDR3 is TGTGCCAGCAGTCGGGGGGACAATTACGAGCAGTACTTC.